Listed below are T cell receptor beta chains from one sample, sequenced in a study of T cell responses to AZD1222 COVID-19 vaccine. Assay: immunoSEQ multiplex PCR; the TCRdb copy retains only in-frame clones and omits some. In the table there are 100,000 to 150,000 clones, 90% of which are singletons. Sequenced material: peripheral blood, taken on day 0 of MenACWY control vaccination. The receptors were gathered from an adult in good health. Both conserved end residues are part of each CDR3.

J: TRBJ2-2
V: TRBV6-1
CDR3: CASSEGTGALYELFF

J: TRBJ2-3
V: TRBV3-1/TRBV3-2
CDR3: CASRRDRGRSTDTQYF

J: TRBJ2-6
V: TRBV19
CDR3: CASEQYGANVLTF

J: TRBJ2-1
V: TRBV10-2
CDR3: CAIADPGHYYNEQFF

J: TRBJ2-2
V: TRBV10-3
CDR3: CAISDLNTGELFF

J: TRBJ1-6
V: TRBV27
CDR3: CASSLVQGRSPLHF

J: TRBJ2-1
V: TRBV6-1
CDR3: CASSGGLAVNSYNEQFF

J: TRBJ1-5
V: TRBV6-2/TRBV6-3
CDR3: CASSYQGYQPQHF

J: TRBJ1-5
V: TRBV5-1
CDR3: CASSPGQGHQPQHF

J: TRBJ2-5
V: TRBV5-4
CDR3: CASSLGTSGGGETQYF

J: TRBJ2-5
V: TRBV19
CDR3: CASSPGTVAEETQYF

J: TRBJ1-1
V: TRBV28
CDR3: CAIEAARFKNTEAFF

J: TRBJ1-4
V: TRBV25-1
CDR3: CASSEYVGREKLFF

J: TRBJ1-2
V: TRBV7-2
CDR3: CASSLAGRQNDCTF

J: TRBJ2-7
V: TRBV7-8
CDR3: CASSLWAVSSYEQYF

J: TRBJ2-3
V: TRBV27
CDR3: CASSLGTGSTDTQYF

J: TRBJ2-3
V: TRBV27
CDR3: CASSLSTLAGGSDTQYF

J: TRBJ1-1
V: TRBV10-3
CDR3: CAISESAGSASTEAFF

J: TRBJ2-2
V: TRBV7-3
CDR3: CASSPGAGELFF

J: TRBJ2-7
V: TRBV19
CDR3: CASSNSGSSYEQYF

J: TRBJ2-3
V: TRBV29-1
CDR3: CSTRTSGGNTDTQYF

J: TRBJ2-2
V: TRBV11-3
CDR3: CASSFHVGGLTGELFF

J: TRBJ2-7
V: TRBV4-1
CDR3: CASSHGTSGGIYEQYF

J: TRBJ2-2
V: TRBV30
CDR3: CASSPGQTVTQHTGELFF

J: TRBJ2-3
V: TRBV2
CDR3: CASRGTGQGHTDTQYF

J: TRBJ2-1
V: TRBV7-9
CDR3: CASIRGLAAYNEQFF

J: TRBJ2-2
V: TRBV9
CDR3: CASSVGGTGELFF

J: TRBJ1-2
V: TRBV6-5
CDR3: CASSPGGLFYGYTF

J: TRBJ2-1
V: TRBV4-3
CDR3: CASSQDMLGEQFF

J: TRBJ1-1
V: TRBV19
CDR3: CASSLQGKGTEAFF

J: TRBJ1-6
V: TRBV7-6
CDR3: CASSLGTGRDYNSPLHF

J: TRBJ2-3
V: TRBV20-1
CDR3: CSAGGREHDTQYF

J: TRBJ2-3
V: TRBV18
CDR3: CASSPSGGVTDTQYF

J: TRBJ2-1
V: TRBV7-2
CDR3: CASSLVSSPGPEQFF

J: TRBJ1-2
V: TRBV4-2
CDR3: CASSQEVRGRHTATDYGYTF

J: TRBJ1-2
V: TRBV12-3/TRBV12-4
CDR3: CASSRTSNYGYTF

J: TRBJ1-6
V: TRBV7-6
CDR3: CASSLVGESHSPLHF

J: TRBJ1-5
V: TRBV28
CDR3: CASTTRGTGGPNQPQHF

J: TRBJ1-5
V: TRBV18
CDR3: CASSRLQGREPQHF

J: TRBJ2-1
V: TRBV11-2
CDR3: CASSKYNEQFF

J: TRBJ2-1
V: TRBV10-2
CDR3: CASSESASNEQFF

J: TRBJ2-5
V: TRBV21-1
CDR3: CASSKVRRGLGETQYF

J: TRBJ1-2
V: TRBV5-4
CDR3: CASSYPTGESYGYTF